Described below is a single TCR beta chain sequence and its context. There are 12 residues in the CDR3. Trimming took 2 bases from V and 8 from J, leaving 8 bases between them. Germline V lookup: CDR1 SNHLY, CDR2 FYNNEI. Clones were read by immunoSEQ multiplex PCR, and TCRdb kept only the in-frame ones, dropping some. There are around 450,000 clones in the sample; less than 95% occur only once, and 0.6% to 0.7% lies in the top ten. These data belong to a study of blood T cell repertoires in COVID-19. Study summary: COVID-19 samples collected from the United States, Italy and Spain covered acute and convalescent phases. T cells, B-cell-depleted T cells, or PBMCs supplied cDNA or gDNA.

Everyone who took part was about 18 to 90 years old, and they came from 24 US areas. Cohort 3 donors were reported recovered after two negative PCRs, clearance, or symptom resolution. The TCR originated in a man between 18 and 35 years old who had recovered from COVID-19. The chain is built from TRBV2 and TRBJ2-3, with D possibly TRBD2 on 5 matching bases. Material for sequencing was PBMCs or T cells enriched from blood (not recorded which). CDR3 sequence: CASSERGFTQYF. The CDR3 DNA is TGTGCCAGCAGTGAACGCGGGTTTACGCAGTATTTT.